The entry below gives a single T cell receptor (beta chain) sequence along with its context. Its antigen is still unknown. These data are taken from a study of CD8 T cells in ankylosing spondylitis. Study-wide results and caveats: There was a TCR beta motif, made of 7 or 8 highly homologous variants, that appeared characteristic of ankylosing spondylitis blood.

One entry per CDR3 protein results from TCRdb running MiXCR on the 5' RACE reads. The table shows over 200,000 distinct CDR3 sequences, with approximately 16% occurring only once. The junction had 2 bases not matched to a gene; V was cut back by 6 bases and J by 1 base. The CDR3 spans 12 residues. Germline V gives CDR1 GTSNPN, CDR2 SVGIG (reference sequence). V is TRBV30 and J is TRBJ1-1; 7 bases map to TRBD1. The sequenced material came from blood, either unsorted or a sorted T cell fraction (not recorded which). This receptor was taken from a male donor with ankylosing spondylitis. DNA of the CDR3: TGTGCCTGTAGACAGGGGAACACTGAAGCTTTCTTT. This gives the protein CACRQGNTEAFF.